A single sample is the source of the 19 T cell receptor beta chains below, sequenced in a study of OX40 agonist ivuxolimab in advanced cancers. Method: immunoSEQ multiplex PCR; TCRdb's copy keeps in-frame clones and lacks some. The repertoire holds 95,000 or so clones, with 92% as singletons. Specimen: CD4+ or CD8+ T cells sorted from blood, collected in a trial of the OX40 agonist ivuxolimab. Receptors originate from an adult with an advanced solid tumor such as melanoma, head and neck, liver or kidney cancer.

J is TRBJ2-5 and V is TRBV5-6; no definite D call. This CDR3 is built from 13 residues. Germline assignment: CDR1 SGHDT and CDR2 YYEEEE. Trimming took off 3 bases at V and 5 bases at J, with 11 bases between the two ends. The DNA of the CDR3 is TGTGCCAGCAGCTACTTCTTTACGGAGACCCAGTACTTC. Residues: CASSYFFTETQYF.

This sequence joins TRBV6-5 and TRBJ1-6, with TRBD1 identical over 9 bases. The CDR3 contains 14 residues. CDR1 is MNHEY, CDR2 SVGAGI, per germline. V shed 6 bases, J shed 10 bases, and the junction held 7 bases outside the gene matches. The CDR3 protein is CASSRDRADSPLHF. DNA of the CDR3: TGTGCCAGCAGCCGGGACAGGGCGGACTCACCCCTCCACTTT.

The chain's CDR3 is CAWSPGPTNYGYTF. The CDR3 bases are TGTGCCTGGAGCCCGGGACCCACTAACTATGGCTACACCTTC. This chain uses TRBV30 with TRBJ1-2; TRBD1 might be the D (5 bases). The germline CDR1 and CDR2 sequences are GTSNPN and SVGIG (reference sequence). Trimming removed 3 bases from V and 0 bases from J, with 11 bases in between. This CDR3 has 14 residues.

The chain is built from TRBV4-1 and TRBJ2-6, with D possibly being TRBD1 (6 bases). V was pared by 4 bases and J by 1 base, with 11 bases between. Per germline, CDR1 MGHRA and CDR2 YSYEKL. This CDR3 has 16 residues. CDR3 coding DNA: TGCGCCAGCAGCCCTTCTAGGGGGTCTGGGGCCAACGTCCTGACTTTC. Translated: CASSPSRGSGANVLTF.

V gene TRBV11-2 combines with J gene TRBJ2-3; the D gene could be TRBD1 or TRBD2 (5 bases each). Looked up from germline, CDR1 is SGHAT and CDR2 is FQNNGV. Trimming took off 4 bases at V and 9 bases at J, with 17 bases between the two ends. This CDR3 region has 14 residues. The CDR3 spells CASSSRTRGDTQYF. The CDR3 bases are TGTGCCAGCAGCTCCCGAACTAGGGGAGACACGCAGTATTTT. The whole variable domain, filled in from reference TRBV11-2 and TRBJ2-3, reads EAGVAQSPRYKIIEKRQSVAFWCNPISGHATLYWYQQILGQGPKLLIQFQNNGVVDDSQLPKDRFSAERLKGVDSTLKIQPAKLEDSAVYLCASSSRTRGDTQYFGPGTRLTVL.

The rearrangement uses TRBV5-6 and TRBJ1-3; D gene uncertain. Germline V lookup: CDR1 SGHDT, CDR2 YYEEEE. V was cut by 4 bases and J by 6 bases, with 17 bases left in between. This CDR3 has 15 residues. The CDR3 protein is CASSVDLQIQNTIYF. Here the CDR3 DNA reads TGTGCCAGCAGCGTGGACCTCCAGATCCAAAACACCATATATTTT.

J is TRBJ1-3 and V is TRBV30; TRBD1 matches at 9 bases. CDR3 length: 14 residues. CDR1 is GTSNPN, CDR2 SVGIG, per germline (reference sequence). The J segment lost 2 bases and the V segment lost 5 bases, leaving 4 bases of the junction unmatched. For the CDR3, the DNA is TGTGCCTGGGAACAGGGGGCGACTGGAAACACCATATATTTT. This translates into CAWEQGATGNTIYF.

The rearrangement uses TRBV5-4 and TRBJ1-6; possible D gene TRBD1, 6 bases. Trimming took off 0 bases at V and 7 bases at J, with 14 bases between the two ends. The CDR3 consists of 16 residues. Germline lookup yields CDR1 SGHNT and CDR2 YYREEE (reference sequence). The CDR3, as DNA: TGTGCCAGCAGCTTGGCGGCAGGGGTTTTGAATTCACCCCTCCACTTT. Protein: CASSLAAGVLNSPLHF.

CDR3 coding DNA: TGCGCCAGCAGCTTGGGGCAGGTCGGCACCGGGGAGCTGTTTTTT. Amino acids: CASSLGQVGTGELFF. V gene TRBV5-1 combines with J gene TRBJ2-2; no clear D gene. Trimming took off 0 bases at V and 4 bases at J, with 10 bases between the two ends. The V gene's germline CDR1 is SGHRS and CDR2 YFSETQ. This CDR3 is 15 amino acids long.

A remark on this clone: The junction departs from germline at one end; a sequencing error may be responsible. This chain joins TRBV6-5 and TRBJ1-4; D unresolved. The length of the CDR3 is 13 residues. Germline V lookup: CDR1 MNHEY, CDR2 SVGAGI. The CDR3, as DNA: TGTGCCAGCAGTTACAGGGTGGGCGGACTGAGATCTTTT. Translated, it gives CASSYRVGGLRSF.

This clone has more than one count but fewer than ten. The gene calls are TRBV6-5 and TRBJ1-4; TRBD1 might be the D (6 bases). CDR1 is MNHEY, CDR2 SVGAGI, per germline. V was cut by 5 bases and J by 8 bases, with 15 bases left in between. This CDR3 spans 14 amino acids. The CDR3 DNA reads TGTGCCAGCAGTCGATCAGGGGTTTTAGAAAAACTGTTTTTT. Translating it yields CASSRSGVLEKLFF.

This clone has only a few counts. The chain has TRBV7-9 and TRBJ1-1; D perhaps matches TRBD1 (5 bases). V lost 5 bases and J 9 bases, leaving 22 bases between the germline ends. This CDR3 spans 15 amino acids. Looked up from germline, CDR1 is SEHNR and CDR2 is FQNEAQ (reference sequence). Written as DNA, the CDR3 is TGTGCCAGCAGCCAAAGAGGGACCGAACAGAACCAAGCTTTCTTT. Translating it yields CASSQRGTEQNQAFF. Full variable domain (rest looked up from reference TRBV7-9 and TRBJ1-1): DTGVSQNPRHKITKRGQNVTFRCDPISEHNRLYWYRQTLGQGPEFLTYFQNEAQLEKSRLLSDRFSAERPKGSFSTLEIQRTEQGDSAMYLCASSQRGTEQNQAFFGQGTRLTVV.

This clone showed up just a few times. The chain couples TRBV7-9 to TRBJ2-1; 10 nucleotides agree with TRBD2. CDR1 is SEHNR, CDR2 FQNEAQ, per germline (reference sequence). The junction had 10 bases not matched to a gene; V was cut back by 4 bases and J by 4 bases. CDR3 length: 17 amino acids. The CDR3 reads CASSSTSGVVLYNEQFF. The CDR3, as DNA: TGTGCCAGCAGCTCTACTAGCGGGGTGGTTTTGTACAATGAGCAGTTCTTC.

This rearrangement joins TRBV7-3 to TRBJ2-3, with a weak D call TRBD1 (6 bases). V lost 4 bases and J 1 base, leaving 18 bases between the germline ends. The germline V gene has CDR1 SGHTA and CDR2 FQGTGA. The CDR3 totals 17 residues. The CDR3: CASSSGTRGFGTDTQYF. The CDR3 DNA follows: TGTGCCAGCAGCTCAGGGACGAGGGGGTTTGGCACAGATACGCAGTATTTT.

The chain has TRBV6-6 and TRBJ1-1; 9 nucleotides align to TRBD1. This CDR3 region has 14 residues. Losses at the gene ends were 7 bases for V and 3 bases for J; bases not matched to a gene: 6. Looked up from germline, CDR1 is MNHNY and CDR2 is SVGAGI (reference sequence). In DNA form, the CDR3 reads TGTGCCAGCACTCCGACAGGGGGATACACTGAAGCTTTCTTT. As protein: CASTPTGGYTEAFF.

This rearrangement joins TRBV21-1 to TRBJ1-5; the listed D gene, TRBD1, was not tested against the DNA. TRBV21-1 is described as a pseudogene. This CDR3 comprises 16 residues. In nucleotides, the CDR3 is TGTGCCAGCAGCAAAGGGGCCCCCTATAGCAATCAGCCCCAGCATTTT. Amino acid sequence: CASSKGAPYSNQPQHF.

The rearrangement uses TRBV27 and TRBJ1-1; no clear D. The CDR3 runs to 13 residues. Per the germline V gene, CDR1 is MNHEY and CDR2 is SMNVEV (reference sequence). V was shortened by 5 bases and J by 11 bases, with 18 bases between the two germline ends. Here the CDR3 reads CASSPEDRGWAFF. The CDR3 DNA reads TGTGCCAGCAGTCCAGAGGACCGAGGGTGGGCTTTCTTT.

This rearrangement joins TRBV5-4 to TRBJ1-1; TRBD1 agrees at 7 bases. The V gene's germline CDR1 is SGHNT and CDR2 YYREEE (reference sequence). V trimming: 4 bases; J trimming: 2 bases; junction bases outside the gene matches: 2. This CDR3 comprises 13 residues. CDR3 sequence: CASSRGLNTEAFF. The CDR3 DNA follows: TGTGCCAGCAGCAGGGGGCTAAACACTGAAGCTTTCTTT.

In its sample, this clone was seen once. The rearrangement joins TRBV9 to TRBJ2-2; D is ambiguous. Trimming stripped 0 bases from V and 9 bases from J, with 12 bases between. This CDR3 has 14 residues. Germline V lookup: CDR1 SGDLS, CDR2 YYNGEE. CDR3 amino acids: CASSVGSPGRELFF. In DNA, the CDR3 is TGTGCCAGCAGCGTAGGTTCTCCCGGCCGGGAGCTGTTTTTT.